This TCR beta chain comes out of a study of T cell repertoires in cytomegalovirus infection. MiXCR, run by TCRdb on the reads, gives a single entry per CDR3 protein. This repertoire shows 350,000 to 550,000 distinct CDR3 sequences, approximately 33% found once; its top ten account for roughly 13%. Points on this clonotype: What it recognizes is unknown.

General study points: CMV-specific TCR beta clonotypes restricted by HLA-C dominated the ex vivo response. Summed frequency of public TCR beta families distinguished CMV carriers with the relevant HLA.

Per the germline V gene, CDR1 is DFQATT and CDR2 is SNEGSKA (reference sequence). This CDR3 contains 18 residues. The junction had 9 bases not matched to a gene; V was cut back by 1 base and J by 0 bases. V and J are TRBV20-1 and TRBJ2-1, with TRBD2 identical over 10 bases. The origin of this receptor is a human donor in good health (CMV status not recorded). Some clones in this sample may be carry-over from other donors' samples. Material for sequencing was PBMCs. This CDR3 reads CSARVETSGLSSYNEQFF. In DNA form, the CDR3 reads TGCAGTGCTAGAGTGGAGACTAGCGGGCTCAGCTCCTACAATGAGCAGTTCTTC.